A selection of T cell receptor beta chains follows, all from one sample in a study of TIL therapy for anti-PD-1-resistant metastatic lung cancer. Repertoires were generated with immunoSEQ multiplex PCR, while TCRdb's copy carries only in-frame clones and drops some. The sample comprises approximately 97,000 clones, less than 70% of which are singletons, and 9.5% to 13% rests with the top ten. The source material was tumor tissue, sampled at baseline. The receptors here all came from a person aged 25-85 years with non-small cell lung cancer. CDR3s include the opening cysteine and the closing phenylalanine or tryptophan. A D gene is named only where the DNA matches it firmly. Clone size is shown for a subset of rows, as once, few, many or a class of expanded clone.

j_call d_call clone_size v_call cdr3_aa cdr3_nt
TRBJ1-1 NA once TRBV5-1 CASSLDRVNTEAFF TGCGCCAGCAGCTTGGACAGGGTGAACACTGAAGCTTTCTTT
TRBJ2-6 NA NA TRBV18 CASSPKRGASGANVLTF TGTGCCAGCTCACCAAAAAGGGGGGCCTCTGGGGCCAACGTCCTGACTTTC
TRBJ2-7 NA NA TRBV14 CASSQGTTPYEQYF TGTGCCAGCAGCCAAGGGACAACCCCCTACGAGCAGTACTTC
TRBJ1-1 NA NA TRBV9 CASSVGNFMNTEAFF TGTGCCAGCAGCGTCGGGAATTTCATGAACACTGAAGCTTTCTTT
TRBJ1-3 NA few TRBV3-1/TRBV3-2 CASSQPVSGNTIYF TGTGCCAGCAGCCAACCCGTCTCTGGAAACACCATATATTTT
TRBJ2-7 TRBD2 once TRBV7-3 CASSLIGLAGDEQYF TGTGCCAGCAGCTTAATAGGCCTAGCGGGAGACGAGCAGTACTTC
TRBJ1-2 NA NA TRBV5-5 CASSGGGRSGQTNYGYTF TGTGCCAGCAGCGGCGGTGGGAGATCCGGACAGACTAACTATGGCTACACCTTC
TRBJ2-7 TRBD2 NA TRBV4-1 CASSRLTSGSYEQYF TGCGCCAGCAGCCGGCTCACTAGCGGATCCTACGAGCAGTACTTC
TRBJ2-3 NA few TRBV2 CASSGTDLRTQYF TGTGCCAGCAGTGGGACGGACTTGCGGACGCAGTATTTT
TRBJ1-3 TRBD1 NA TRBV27 CASSLNRGVDTIYF TGTGCCAGCAGTTTAAACAGGGGTGTGGACACCATATATTTT
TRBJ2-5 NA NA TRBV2 CASTSGRGETQYF TGTGCCAGCACCTCGGGGCGGGGAGAGACCCAGTACTTC
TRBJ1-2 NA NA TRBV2 CASSLGAYGYTF TGTGCCAGCAGTCTCGGGGCGTATGGCTACACCTTC
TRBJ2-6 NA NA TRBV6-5 CASSWSNSGANVLTF TGTGCCAGCAGTTGGTCCAATTCTGGGGCCAACGTCCTGACTTTC
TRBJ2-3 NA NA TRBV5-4 CASSRAKRADTQYF TGTGCCAGCAGTCGGGCTAAGCGGGCAGATACGCAGTATTTT
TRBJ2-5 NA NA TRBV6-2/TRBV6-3 CASSKDETQYF TGTGCCAGCAGCAAAGATGAGACCCAGTACTTC
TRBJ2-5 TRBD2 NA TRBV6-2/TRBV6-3 CASSYSTRLAGDQETQYF TGTGCCAGCAGTTACTCGACCCGACTAGCGGGGGACCAAGAGACCCAGTACTTC
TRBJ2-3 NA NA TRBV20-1 CSAREDTQYF TGCAGTGCTAGGGAAGATACGCAGTATTTT
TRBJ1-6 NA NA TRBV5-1 CASSLDSGRNSPLHF TGCGCCAGCAGCTTGGATTCGGGAAGGAATTCACCCCTCCACTTT
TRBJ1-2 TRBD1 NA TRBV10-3 CAISDPPGTDYGYTF TGTGCCATCAGTGACCCACCCGGGACAGACTATGGCTACACCTTC
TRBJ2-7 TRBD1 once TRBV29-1 CSVKSQGAYEQYF TGCAGCGTTAAGAGCCAGGGGGCCTACGAGCAGTACTTC
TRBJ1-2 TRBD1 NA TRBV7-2 CASSLGQGAGGYTF TGTGCCAGCAGCCTAGGACAGGGGGCTGGCGGCTACACCTTC
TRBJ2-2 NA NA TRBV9 CASSPRSWRTNTGELFF TGTGCCAGCAGCCCCCGTAGTTGGCGGACGAACACCGGGGAGCTGTTTTTT
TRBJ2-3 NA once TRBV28 CASTEGSTDTQYF TGTGCCAGCACCGAGGGGAGCACAGATACGCAGTATTTT
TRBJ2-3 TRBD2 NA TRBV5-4 CASSSRGGTDTQYF TGTGCCAGCAGCTCGCGGGGGGGCACAGATACGCAGTATTTT
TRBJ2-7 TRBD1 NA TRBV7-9 CASSSWTGEDEQYF TGTGCCAGCAGCTCCTGGACAGGGGAGGACGAGCAGTACTTC
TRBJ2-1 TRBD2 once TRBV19 CASSIASGSIVEQFF TGTGCCAGTAGTATCGCTAGCGGGAGCATAGTTGAGCAGTTCTTC
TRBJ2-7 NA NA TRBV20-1 CSASKGTEQYF TGCAGTGCTAGTAAAGGCACCGAGCAGTACTTC
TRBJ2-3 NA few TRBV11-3 CASSPGGTATDTQYF TGTGCCAGCAGCCCCGGCGGGACAGCCACAGATACGCAGTATTTT
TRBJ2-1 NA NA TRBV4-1 CASSQDGQRAYNEQFF TGCGCCAGCAGCCAAGACGGACAGAGAGCCTACAATGAGCAGTTCTTC
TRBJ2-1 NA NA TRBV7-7 CASSLEVGSEQFF TGTGCCAGCAGCTTAGAGGTGGGGAGTGAGCAGTTCTTC
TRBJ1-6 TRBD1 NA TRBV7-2 CASSLVRTGVSLLHF TGTGCCAGCAGCTTAGTTCGGACAGGGGTCTCTCTCCTCCACTTT
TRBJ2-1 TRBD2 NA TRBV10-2 CASSVRLAASYNEQFF TGCGCCAGCAGTGTAAGGCTAGCGGCATCCTACAATGAGCAGTTCTTC
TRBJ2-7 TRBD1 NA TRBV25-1 CATMPRDRVHEQYF TGTGCCACCATGCCCCGGGACAGGGTCCACGAGCAGTACTTC
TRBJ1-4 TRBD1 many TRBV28 CASSYPDRGADEKLFF TGTGCCAGCAGCTATCCGGACAGGGGGGCAGATGAAAAACTGTTTTTT
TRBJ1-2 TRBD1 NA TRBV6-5 CASSYQDHRGYYGYTF TGTGCCAGCAGTTACCAAGACCACAGGGGGTACTATGGCTACACCTTC
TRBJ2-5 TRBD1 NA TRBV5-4 CASSLDYRGVFQETQYF TGTGCCAGCAGCTTGGATTACAGGGGCGTGTTCCAAGAGACCCAGTACTTC
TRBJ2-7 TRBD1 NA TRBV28 CASSLFGQGSFYEQYF TGTGCCAGCAGTTTATTTGGACAGGGTAGTTTCTACGAGCAGTACTTC
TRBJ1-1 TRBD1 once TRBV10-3 CAISEPGQGSTEAFF TGTGCCATCAGTGAGCCGGGACAGGGGTCCACTGAAGCTTTCTTT
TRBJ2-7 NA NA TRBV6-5 CAIHSSGLYEQYF TGTGCCATCCACAGCTCGGGACTTTACGAGCAGTACTTC
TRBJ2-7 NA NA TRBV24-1 CATSDPSGEQYF TGTGCCACCAGTGATCCCTCGGGCGAGCAGTACTTC
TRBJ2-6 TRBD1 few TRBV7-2 CASSPGTGAGANVLTF TGTGCCAGCAGCCCGGGGACAGGGGCTGGGGCCAACGTCCTGACTTTC
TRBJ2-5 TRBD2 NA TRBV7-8 CASSYGLAVETQYF TGTGCCAGCAGCTACGGACTAGCGGTAGAGACCCAGTACTTC
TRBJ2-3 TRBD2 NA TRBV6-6 CASGTSGADTQYF TGTGCCAGCGGGACTAGCGGTGCAGATACGCAGTATTTT
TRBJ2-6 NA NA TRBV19 CASSLEQTNQSRANVLTF TGTGCCAGTAGTCTAGAACAGACAAATCAAAGTCGGGCCAACGTCCTGACTTTC
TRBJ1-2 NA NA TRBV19 CASSPRVQGTYGYTF TGTGCCAGTAGTCCTCGCGTGCAGGGGACCTATGGCTACACCTTC
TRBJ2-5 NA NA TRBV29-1 CSHGVIWGETQYF TGCAGCCATGGCGTTATTTGGGGAGAGACCCAGTACTTC
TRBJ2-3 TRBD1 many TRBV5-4 CASSPDRGADTQYF TGTGCCAGCAGCCCCGACAGGGGAGCAGATACGCAGTATTTT